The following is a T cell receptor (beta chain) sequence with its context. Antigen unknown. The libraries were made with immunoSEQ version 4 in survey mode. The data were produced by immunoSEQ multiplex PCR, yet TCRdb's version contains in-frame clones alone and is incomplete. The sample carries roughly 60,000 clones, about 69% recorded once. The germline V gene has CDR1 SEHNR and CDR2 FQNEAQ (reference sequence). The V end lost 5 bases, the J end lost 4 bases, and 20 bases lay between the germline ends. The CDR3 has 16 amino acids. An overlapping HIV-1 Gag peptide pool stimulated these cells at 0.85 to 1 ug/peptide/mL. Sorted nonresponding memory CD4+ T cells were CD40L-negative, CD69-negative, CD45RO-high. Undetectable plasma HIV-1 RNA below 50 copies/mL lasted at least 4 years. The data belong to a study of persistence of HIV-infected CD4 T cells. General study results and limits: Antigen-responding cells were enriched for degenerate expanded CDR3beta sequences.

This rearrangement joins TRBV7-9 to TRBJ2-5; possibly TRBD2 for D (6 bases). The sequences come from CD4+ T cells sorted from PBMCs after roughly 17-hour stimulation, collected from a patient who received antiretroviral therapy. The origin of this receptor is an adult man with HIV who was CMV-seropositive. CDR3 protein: CASSRRAGRGLETQYF. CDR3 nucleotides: TGTGCCAGCAGCCGAAGGGCGGGAAGGGGTCTAGAGACCCAGTACTTC. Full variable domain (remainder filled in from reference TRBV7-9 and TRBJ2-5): DTGVSQNPRHKITKRGQNVTFRCDPISEHNRLYWYRQTLGQGPEFLTYFQNEAQLEKSRLLSDRFSAERPKGSFSTLEIQRTEQGDSAMYLCASSRRAGRGLETQYFGPGTRLLVL.